Listed below are T cell receptor beta chains from one sample, sequenced in a study of blood T cells in healthy people across ages. TCRdb called the 5' RACE reads again in MiXCR, with one record for every CDR3 protein. The table shows 1.5 million to 2 million distinct CDR3 sequences, with about two fifths occurring only once. The specimen sequenced was blood. The receptors come from a human donor in good health. Both conserved end residues are part of each CDR3. Each record gives: D gene, J gene, clone size, V gene, CDR3 DNA, CDR3 protein. D genes are given only for firm matches. Size values are once, few and many counts, or a class for expanded clones, and some rows have none.

D gene: NA; J gene: TRBJ2-7; clone size: NA; V gene: TRBV24-1; CDR3 DNA: TGTGCCACCAGTTACGGCAGGGGCTACGAGCAGTACTTC; CDR3 protein: CATSYGRGYEQYF
D gene: NA; J gene: TRBJ2-1; clone size: few; V gene: TRBV20-1; CDR3 DNA: TGCAGTGCTAGCTCCGGACAACCAGAGCAGTTCTTC; CDR3 protein: CSASSGQPEQFF
D gene: TRBD2; J gene: TRBJ2-7; clone size: few; V gene: TRBV12-3/TRBV12-4; CDR3 DNA: TGTGCCAGCAGTTTAGCACTGGGACTAGCCTACGAGCAGTACTTC; CDR3 protein: CASSLALGLAYEQYF
D gene: TRBD2; J gene: TRBJ2-7; clone size: NA; V gene: TRBV4-1; CDR3 DNA: TGCGCCAGCAGCCCTCATTGGAGTAGCGGGGGGCCTTCCTACGAGCAGTACTTC; CDR3 protein: CASSPHWSSGGPSYEQYF
D gene: NA; J gene: TRBJ1-2; clone size: NA; V gene: TRBV29-1; CDR3 DNA: TGCAGCGCCGTGTCAGGGGTAGACTATGGCTACACCTTC; CDR3 protein: CSAVSGVDYGYTF
D gene: TRBD1; J gene: TRBJ2-5; clone size: NA; V gene: TRBV5-1; CDR3 DNA: TGCGCCAGCAGACCTGGACAGGTCCAAGAGACCCAGTACTTC; CDR3 protein: CASRPGQVQETQYF
D gene: TRBD1; J gene: TRBJ1-2; clone size: few; V gene: TRBV9; CDR3 DNA: TGTGCCAGCAGCGTAGAGGGGACAGGGGGCCTGGATGGCTACACCTTC; CDR3 protein: CASSVEGTGGLDGYTF
D gene: TRBD1; J gene: TRBJ2-7; clone size: NA; V gene: TRBV6-5; CDR3 DNA: TGTGCCAGCAGTTACTCGGGTGGGACAGGGAACACCTACGAGCAGTACTTC; CDR3 protein: CASSYSGGTGNTYEQYF
D gene: NA; J gene: TRBJ1-1; clone size: few; V gene: TRBV12-3/TRBV12-4; CDR3 DNA: TGTGCCAGCAGTTCCGACGGGGTCGAAGCTTTCTTT; CDR3 protein: CASSSDGVEAFF
D gene: NA; J gene: TRBJ2-3; clone size: few; V gene: TRBV7-2; CDR3 DNA: TGTGCCAGCAGCTTAGGGGAGTTCGGGACAGATACGCAGTATTTT; CDR3 protein: CASSLGEFGTDTQYF
D gene: NA; J gene: TRBJ1-2; clone size: many; V gene: TRBV29-1; CDR3 DNA: TGCAGCGTCGCTAGGGGGGACGGCTACACCTTC; CDR3 protein: CSVARGDGYTF
D gene: NA; J gene: TRBJ2-7; clone size: once; V gene: TRBV5-1; CDR3 DNA: TGCGCCAGCAGCTTGGGGGGGACGCTCTCCTACGAGCAGTACTTC; CDR3 protein: CASSLGGTLSYEQYF
D gene: NA; J gene: TRBJ2-3; clone size: NA; V gene: TRBV12-3/TRBV12-4; CDR3 DNA: TGTGCCAGCAGTTTAATGTCTATTGGGGATACGCAGTATTTT; CDR3 protein: CASSLMSIGDTQYF
D gene: TRBD2; J gene: TRBJ2-3; clone size: few; V gene: TRBV10-3; CDR3 DNA: TGTGCCATCAGTGAGTCGAGAGCGGGGGTATTTACGCAGTATTTT; CDR3 protein: CAISESRAGVFTQYF
D gene: NA; J gene: TRBJ2-1; clone size: few; V gene: TRBV10-3; CDR3 DNA: TGTGCCATCAGTCTATCCTACAATGAGCAGTTCTTC; CDR3 protein: CAISLSYNEQFF
D gene: NA; J gene: TRBJ1-1; clone size: NA; V gene: TRBV28; CDR3 DNA: TGTGCCAGCAGGGACCAGGGACGGGCCCTTGTCACTGAAGCTTTCTTT; CDR3 protein: CASRDQGRALVTEAFF
D gene: TRBD1; J gene: TRBJ2-5; clone size: NA; V gene: TRBV5-1; CDR3 DNA: TGCGCCAGCAGCGCAGGACAGGGCGGAGAGACCCAGTACTTC; CDR3 protein: CASSAGQGGETQYF
D gene: TRBD2; J gene: TRBJ2-5; clone size: few; V gene: TRBV20-1; CDR3 DNA: TGCAGTGCTATGGGAGGGTCCATGAATGCAAGATTGACCCAGTACTTC; CDR3 protein: CSAMGGSMNARLTQYF
D gene: NA; J gene: TRBJ2-3; clone size: NA; V gene: TRBV21-1; CDR3 DNA: TGTGCCAGCACCCGAGGGGGACAGGGAAGGAGCACAGATACGCAGTATTTT; CDR3 protein: CASTRGGQGRSTDTQYF
D gene: NA; J gene: TRBJ2-7; clone size: few; V gene: TRBV6-2/TRBV6-3; CDR3 DNA: TGTGCCAGCAGTTACCTTTCAGGTGGCCTCAGCGAGCAGTACTTC; CDR3 protein: CASSYLSGGLSEQYF
D gene: TRBD1; J gene: TRBJ1-2; clone size: few; V gene: TRBV7-3; CDR3 DNA: TGTGCCAGCAGCTTAAATCCAGGGGACAGTGGCTACACCTTC; CDR3 protein: CASSLNPGDSGYTF
D gene: NA; J gene: TRBJ2-4; clone size: few; V gene: TRBV7-2; CDR3 DNA: TGTGCCAGCAGCTCCCGGTCTATCAAAAACATTCAGTACTTC; CDR3 protein: CASSSRSIKNIQYF
D gene: TRBD1; J gene: TRBJ2-1; clone size: few; V gene: TRBV7-7; CDR3 DNA: TGTGCTAGCAGCTTAGGGACAGCCATCAATGAGCAGTTCTTC; CDR3 protein: CASSLGTAINEQFF